The TCR beta chain under discussion was sequenced for a study of tumor-infiltrating lymphocytes in primary liver carcinoma. Co-extraction of both nucleic acids (RNA and DNA) used about 20-33 mg of unsorted bulk tissue. With chronic HBV infection, the patients were also treatment-naive. Starting material of 500 ng total RNA yielded TCR beta cDNA via a constant-region primer. ARM-PCR was slightly modified, and three nested multiplex PCR rounds with it gave rise to the TCR beta libraries. PCR rounds one and two used TRBV1-TRBV30 forward primers with a C-beta reverse primer for about 9 cycles each. From the multiplex PCR reads, TCRdb called clonotypes with MiXCR, one entry per CDR3 protein. The sample lists roughly 200,000 distinct CDR3 sequences, around 85% occurring once. To note about this clonotype: At one end, the junction sequence differs from germline, possibly due to a read error.

CDR3 length: 14 residues. This TCR was recovered from a man aged 40-50 years with primary liver carcinoma and hepatitis B virus infection. The sample consisted of tumor tissue from primary liver carcinoma. The chain joins TRBV12-3 or TRBV12-4 to TRBJ1-1, with a tentative D call TRBD1 (5 bases). In DNA, the CDR3 is TGTGTCAGCACCCGGGTGGGGCTGAGCACTGAAGCTTTATTT. Protein: CVSTRVGLSTEALF.